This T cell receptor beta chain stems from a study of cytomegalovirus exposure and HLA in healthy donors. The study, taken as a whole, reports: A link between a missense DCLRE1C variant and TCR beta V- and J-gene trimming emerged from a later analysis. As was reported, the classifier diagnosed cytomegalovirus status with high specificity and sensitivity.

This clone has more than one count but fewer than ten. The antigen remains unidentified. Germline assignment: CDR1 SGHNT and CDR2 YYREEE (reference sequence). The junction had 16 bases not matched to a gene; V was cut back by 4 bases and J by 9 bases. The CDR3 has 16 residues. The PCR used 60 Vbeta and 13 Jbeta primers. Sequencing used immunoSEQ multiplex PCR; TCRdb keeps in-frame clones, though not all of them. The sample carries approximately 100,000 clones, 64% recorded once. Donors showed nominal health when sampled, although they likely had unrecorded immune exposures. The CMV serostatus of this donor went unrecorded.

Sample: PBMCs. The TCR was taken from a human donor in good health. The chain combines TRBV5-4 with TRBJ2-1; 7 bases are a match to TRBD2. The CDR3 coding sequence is TGTGCCAGCAGCAAGGCAGGACTAGGGGCTACAATTGAGCAGTTCTTC. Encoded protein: CASSKAGLGATIEQFF.